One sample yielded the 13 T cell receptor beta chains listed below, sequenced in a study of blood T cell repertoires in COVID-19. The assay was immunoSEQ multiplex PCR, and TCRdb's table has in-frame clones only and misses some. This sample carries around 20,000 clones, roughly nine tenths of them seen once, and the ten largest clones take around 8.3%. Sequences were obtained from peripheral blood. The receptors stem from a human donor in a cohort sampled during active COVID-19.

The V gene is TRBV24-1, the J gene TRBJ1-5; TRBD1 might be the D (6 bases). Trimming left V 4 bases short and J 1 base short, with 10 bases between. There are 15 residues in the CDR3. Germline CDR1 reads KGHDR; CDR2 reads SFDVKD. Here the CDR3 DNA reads TGTGCCACCAGTGAGACAGGTATCAGCAATCAGCCCCAGCATTTT. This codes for CATSETGISNQPQHF.

In DNA, the CDR3 is TGTGCCAGCAGCAGAGGACAGGGGGATCATGGCACTGAAGCTTTCTTT. Protein sequence: CASSRGQGDHGTEAFF. The V gene is TRBV21-1, the J gene TRBJ1-1; TRBD1 is the table's D call, not checked against the DNA. TRBV21-1 represents a pseudogene. The CDR3 extends over 16 amino acids.

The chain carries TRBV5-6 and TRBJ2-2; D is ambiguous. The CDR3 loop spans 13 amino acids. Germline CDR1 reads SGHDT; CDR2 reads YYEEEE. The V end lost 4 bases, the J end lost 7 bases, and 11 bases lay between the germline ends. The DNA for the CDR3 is TGTGCCAGCAGCACTGATTCGGGCGGGGAGCTGTTTTTT. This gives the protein CASSTDSGGELFF.

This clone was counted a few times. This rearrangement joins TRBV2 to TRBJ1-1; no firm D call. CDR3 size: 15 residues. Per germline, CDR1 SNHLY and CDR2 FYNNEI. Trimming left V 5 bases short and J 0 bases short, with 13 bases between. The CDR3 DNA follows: TGTGCCAGCAGTAATGAGGCGATAATGAACACTGAAGCTTTCTTT. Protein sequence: CASSNEAIMNTEAFF. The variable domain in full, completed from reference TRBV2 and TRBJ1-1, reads EPEVTQTPSHQVTQMGQEVILRCVPISNHLYFYWYRQILGQKVEFLVSFYNNEISEKSEIFDDQFSVERPDGSNFTLKIRSTKLEDSAMYFCASSNEAIMNTEAFFGQGTRLTVV.

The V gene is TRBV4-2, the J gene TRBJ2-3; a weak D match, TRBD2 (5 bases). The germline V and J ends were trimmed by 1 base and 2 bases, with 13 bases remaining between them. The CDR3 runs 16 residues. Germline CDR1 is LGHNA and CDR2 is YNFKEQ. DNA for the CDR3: TGTGCCAGCAGCCAAGTAATAAGCGGAAACACAGATACGCAGTATTTT. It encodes CASSQVISGNTDTQYF.

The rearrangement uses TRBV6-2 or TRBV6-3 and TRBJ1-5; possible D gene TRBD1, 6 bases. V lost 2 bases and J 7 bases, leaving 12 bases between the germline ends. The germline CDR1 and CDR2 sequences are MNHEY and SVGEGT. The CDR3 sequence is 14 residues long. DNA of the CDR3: TGTGCCAGCAGTTACGGCTCAGGGGTCCAGCCCCAGCATTTT. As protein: CASSYGSGVQPQHF.

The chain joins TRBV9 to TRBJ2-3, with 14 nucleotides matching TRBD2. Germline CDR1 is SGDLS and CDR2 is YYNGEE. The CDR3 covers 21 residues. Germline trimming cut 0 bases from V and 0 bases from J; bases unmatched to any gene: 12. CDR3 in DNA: TGTGCCAGCAGCGTAGCTACCAGGGGGACTAGCGGGAGTCTTAGCACAGATACGCAGTATTTT. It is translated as CASSVATRGTSGSLSTDTQYF.

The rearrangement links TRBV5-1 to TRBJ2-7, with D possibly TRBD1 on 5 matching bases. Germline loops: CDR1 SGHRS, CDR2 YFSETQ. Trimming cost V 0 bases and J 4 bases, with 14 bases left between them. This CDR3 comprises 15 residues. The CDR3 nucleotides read TGCGCCAGCAGCTTGGGCCAGGGTTCAACTTACGAGCAGTACTTC. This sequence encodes CASSLGQGSTYEQYF.

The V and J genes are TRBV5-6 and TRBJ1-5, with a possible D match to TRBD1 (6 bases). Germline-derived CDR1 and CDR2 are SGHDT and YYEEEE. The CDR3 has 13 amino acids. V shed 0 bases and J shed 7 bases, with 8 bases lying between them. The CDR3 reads CASSLGQEQPQHF. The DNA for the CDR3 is TGTGCCAGCAGCTTGGGACAGGAGCAGCCCCAGCATTTT.

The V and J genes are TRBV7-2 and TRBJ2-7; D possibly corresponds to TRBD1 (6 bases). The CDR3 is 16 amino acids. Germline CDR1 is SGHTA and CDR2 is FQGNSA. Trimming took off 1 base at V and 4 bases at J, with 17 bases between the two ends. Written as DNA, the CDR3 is TGTGCCAGCAGCTTAGTTCGAGGGCAGGGGAATTACGAGCAGTACTTC. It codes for CASSLVRGQGNYEQYF. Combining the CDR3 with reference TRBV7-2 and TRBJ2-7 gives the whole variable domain GAGVSQSPSNKVTEKGKDVELRCDPISGHTALYWYRQSLGQGLEFLIYFQGNSAPDKSGLPSDRFSAERTGGSVSTLTIQRTQQEDSAVYLCASSLVRGQGNYEQYFGPGTRLTVT.

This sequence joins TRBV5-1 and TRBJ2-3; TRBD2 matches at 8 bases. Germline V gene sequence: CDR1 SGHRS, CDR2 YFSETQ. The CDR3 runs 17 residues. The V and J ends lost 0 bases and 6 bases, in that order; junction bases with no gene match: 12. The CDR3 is CASSLGALAVMRDTQYF. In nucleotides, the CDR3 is TGCGCCAGCAGCTTGGGTGCACTAGCGGTGATGAGGGATACGCAGTATTTT.

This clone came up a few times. The CDR3: CASSFVRDRRDPGANVLTF. The CDR3 bases are TGCGCCAGCAGCTTCGTAAGGGACAGGCGAGACCCTGGGGCCAACGTCCTGACTTTC. The chain couples TRBV5-1 to TRBJ2-6; 8 nucleotides align to TRBD1. Germline V gene sequence: CDR1 SGHRS, CDR2 YFSETQ. This CDR3 is 19 amino acids long. V lost 2 bases and J lost 2; bases outside the gene matches: 12.

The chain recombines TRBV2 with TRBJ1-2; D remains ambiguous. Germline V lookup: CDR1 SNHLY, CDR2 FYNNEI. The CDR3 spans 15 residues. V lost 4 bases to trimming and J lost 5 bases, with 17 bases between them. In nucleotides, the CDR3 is TGTGCCAGCAGTGCTGAGAAGCGTTGGTCTTATGGCTACACCTTC. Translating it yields CASSAEKRWSYGYTF.